This record looks at one T cell receptor (beta chain) sequence and its context. Its antigen remains unidentified. This entry comes from a study of blood T cells in healthy people across ages. General study findings and limits: Any changes in expanded clonotypes were possibly confounded, as donor CMV status remained unknown.

With a J-beta primer mix and a sample-barcoded 5' primer, a second PCR ran 7 to 11 cycles. TCRdb called the 5' RACE reads again in MiXCR, with one record for every CDR3 protein. The profile covers 600,000 or so distinct CDR3 sequences, with 21% appearing a single time and approximately 3.7% taken by the ten largest. The CDR3 totals 13 residues. V was clipped by 5 bases and J by 8 bases, with 11 bases between them. Germline CDR1 KGHDR, CDR2 SFDVKD. Sequencing was performed on blood. The chain employs TRBV24-1 and TRBJ1-4, with D perhaps matching TRBD1 (5 bases). This TCR was sampled from a man in his 70s in good health. The CDR3 reads CATSGGGREKLFF. CDR3 nucleotide sequence: TGTGCCACCAGTGGTGGGGGACGAGAAAAACTGTTTTTT.